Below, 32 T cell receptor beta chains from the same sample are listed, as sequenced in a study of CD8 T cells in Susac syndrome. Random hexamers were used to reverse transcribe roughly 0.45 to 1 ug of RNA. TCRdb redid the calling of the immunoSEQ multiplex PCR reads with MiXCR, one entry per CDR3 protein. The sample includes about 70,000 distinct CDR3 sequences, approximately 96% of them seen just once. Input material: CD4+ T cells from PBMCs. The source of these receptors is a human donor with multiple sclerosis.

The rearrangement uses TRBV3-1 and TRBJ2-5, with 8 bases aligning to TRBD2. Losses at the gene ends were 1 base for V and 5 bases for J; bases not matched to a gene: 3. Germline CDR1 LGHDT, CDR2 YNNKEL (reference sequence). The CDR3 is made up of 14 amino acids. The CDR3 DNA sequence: TGTGCCAGCAGCCAAGCGGGGGGGCTTGAGACCCAGTACTTC. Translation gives CASSQAGGLETQYF.

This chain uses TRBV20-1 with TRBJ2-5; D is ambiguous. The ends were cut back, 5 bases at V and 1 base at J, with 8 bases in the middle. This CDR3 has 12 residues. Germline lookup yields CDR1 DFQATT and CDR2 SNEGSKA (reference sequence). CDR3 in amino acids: CSADGIQETQYF. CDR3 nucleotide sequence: TGCAGTGCTGATGGGATCCAAGAGACCCAGTACTTC.

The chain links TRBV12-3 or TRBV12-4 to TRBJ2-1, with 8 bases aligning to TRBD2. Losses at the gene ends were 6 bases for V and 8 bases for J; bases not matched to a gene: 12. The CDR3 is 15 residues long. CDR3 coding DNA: TGTGCCAGCAGCCCTACGCGGGGGGCCTGGGATGAGCAGTTCTTC. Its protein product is CASSPTRGAWDEQFF.

The CDR3 DNA is TGCAGTGCTAGAAAGGGGACTAGCGGGTGGAATGAGCAGTTCTTC. Its translation is CSARKGTSGWNEQFF. The chain is built from TRBV20-1 and TRBJ2-1; 12 bases agree with TRBD2. With V trimmed by 2 bases and J by 7 bases, 6 bases remained unmatched. This CDR3 comprises 15 residues. Germline-derived CDR1 and CDR2 are DFQATT and SNEGSKA (reference sequence).

The CDR3 nucleotides are TGTGCCAGCAGCCACCACAGTGGGACCTACGAGCAGTACTTC. This codes for CASSHHSGTYEQYF. The chain couples TRBV28 to TRBJ2-7; D gene unclear. There are 14 residues in the CDR3. Germline V gene lookup returns CDR1 MDHEN and CDR2 SYDVKM. Trimming removed 6 bases at V and 2 bases at J, with 14 bases between. The full variable domain, rest sourced from reference TRBV28 and TRBJ2-7, is DVKVTQSSRYLVKRTGEKVFLECVQDMDHENMFWYRQDPGLGLRLIYFSYDVKMKEKGDIPEGYSVSREKKERFSLILESASTNQTSMYLCASSHHSGTYEQYFGPGTRLTVT.

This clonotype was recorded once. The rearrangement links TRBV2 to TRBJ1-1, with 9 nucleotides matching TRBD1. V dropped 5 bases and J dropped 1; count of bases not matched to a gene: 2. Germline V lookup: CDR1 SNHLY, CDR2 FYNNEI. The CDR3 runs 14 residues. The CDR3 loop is CASSPTGGNTEAFF. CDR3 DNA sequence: TGTGCCAGCAGTCCGACAGGGGGGAACACTGAAGCTTTCTTT.

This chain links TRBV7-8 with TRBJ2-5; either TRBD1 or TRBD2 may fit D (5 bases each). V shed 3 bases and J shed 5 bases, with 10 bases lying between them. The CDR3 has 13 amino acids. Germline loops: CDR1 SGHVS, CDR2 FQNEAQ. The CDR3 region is CASSFAGSETQYF. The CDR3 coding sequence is TGTGCCAGCAGCTTTGCAGGGAGCGAGACCCAGTACTTC.

CDR3: CASSLRGGTNEKLFF. The CDR3 DNA is TGCGCCAGCAGCTTAAGGGGTGGCACTAATGAAAAACTGTTTTTT. V gene TRBV5-1 combines with J gene TRBJ1-4; TRBD1 might be the D (5 bases). V lost 2 bases to trimming and J lost 2 bases, with 10 bases between them. Germline loops: CDR1 SGHRS, CDR2 YFSETQ. The CDR3 runs to 15 residues.

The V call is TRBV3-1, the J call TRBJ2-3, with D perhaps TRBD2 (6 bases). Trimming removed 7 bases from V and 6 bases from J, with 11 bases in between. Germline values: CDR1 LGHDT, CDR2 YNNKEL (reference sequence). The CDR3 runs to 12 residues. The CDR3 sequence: CASNSGSDTQYF. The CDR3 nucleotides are TGTGCCAGCAATAGCGGATCGGATACGCAGTATTTT.

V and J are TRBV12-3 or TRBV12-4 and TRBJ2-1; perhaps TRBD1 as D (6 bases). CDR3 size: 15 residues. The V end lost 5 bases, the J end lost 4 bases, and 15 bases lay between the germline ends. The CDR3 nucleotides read TGTGCCAGCAGTCCCATTACAGGGAAATACAATGAGCAGTTCTTC. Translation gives CASSPITGKYNEQFF.

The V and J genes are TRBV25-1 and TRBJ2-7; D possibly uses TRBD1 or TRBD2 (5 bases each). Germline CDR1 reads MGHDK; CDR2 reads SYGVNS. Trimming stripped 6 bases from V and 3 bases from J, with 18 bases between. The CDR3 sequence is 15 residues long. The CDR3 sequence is CASSPGRGSVYEQYF. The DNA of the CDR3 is TGTGCCAGCAGCCCGGGGCGAGGATCGGTCTACGAGCAGTACTTC.

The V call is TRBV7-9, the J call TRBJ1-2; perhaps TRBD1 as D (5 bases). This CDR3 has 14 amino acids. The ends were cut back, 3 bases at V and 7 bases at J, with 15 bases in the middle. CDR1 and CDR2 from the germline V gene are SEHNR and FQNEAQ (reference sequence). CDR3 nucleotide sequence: TGTGCCAGCAGCTTCGAGAGGGGTATCGGTGGCTACACCTTC. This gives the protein CASSFERGIGGYTF.

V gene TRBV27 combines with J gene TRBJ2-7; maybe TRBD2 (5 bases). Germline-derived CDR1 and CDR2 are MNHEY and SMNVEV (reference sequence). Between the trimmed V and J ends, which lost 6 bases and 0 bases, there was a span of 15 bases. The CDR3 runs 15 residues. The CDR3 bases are TGTGCCAGCAGCGCCATCGGAGGAAGCTCCTACGAGCAGTACTTC. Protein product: CASSAIGGSSYEQYF.

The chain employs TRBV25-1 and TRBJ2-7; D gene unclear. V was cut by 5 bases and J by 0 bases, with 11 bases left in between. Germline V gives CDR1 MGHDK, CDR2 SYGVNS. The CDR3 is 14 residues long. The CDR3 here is CASSWSPDSYEQYF. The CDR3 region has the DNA TGTGCCAGCAGTTGGTCGCCGGACTCCTACGAGCAGTACTTC.

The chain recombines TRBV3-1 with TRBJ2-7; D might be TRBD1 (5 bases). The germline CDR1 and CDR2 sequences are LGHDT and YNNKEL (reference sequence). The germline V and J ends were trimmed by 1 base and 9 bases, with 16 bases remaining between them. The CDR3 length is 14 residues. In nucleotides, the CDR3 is TGTGCCAGCAGCCAAGTAGGGGATAGTTCTGCGCAGTACTTC. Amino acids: CASSQVGDSSAQYF.

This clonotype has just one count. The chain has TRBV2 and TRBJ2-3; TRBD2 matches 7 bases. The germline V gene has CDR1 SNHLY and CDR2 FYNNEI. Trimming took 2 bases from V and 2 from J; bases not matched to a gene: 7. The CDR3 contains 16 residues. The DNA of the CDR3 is TGTGCCAGCAGTGAATTAGCGGGTTTTTACACAGATACGCAGTATTTT. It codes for CASSELAGFYTDTQYF.

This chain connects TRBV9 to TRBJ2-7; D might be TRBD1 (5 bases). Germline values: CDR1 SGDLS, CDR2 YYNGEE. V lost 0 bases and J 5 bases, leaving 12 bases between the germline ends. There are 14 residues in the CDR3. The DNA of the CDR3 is TGTGCCAGCAGCGTAGCAGGGCCCCCCCACGAGCAGTACTTC. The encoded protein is CASSVAGPPHEQYF.

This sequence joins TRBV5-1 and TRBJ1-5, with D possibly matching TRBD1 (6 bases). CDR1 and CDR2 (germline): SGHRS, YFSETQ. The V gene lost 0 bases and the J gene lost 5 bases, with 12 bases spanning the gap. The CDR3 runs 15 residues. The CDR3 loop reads CASSLGGARHQPQHF. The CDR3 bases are TGCGCCAGCAGCTTGGGGGGGGCGCGCCATCAGCCCCAGCATTTT.

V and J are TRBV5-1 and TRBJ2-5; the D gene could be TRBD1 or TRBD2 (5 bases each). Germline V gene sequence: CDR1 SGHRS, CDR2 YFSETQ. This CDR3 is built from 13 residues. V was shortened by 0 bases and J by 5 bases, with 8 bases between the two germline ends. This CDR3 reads CASSLGGEETQYF. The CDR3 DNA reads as TGCGCCAGCAGCTTGGGAGGGGAGGAGACCCAGTACTTC.

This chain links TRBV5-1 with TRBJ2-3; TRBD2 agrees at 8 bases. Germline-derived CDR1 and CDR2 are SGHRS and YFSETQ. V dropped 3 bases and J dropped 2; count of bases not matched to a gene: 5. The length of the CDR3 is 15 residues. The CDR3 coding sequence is TGCGCCAGCAGCTCGAGCGGGGGCCCCACAGATACGCAGTATTTT. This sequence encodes CASSSSGGPTDTQYF.

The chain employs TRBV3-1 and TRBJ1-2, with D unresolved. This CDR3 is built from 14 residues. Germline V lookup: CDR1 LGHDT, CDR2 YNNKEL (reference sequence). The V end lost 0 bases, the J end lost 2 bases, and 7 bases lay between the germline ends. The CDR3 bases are TGTGCCAGCAGCCAAGATTTACAGAACTATGGCTACACCTTC. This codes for CASSQDLQNYGYTF. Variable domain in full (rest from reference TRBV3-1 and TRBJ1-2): DTAVSQTPKYLVTQMGNDKSIKCEQNLGHDTMYWYKQDSKKFLKIMFSYNNKELIINETVPNRFSPKSPDKAHLNLHINSLELGDSAVYFCASSQDLQNYGYTFGSGTRLTVV.

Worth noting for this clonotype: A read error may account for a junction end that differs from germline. CDR3 sequence reads: CASSSGTGKNEQFF. CDR3 nucleotides: TGTGCTAGCAGCTCGGGGACAGGGAAGAATGAGCAGTTCTTC. The genes are TRBV7-7 and TRBJ2-1, with 9 bases lining up with TRBD1. CDR1 is SSHAT and CDR2 is FNYEAQ in the germline V gene (reference sequence). The CDR3 sequence is 14 residues long.

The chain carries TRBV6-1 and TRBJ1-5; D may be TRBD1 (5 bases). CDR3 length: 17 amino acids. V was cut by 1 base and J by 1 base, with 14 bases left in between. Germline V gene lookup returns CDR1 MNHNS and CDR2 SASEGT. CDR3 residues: CASSEVSWGSSNQPQHF. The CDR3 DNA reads TGTGCCAGCAGTGAAGTGTCGTGGGGGTCAAGCAATCAGCCCCAGCATTTT.

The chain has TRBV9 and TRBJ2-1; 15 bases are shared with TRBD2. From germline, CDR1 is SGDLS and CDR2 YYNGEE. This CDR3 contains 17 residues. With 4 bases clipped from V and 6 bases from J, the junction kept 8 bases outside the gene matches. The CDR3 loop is CASSLRTSGGAGNEQFF. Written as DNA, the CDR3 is TGTGCCAGCAGCCTTCGGACTAGCGGGGGGGCCGGCAATGAGCAGTTCTTC.

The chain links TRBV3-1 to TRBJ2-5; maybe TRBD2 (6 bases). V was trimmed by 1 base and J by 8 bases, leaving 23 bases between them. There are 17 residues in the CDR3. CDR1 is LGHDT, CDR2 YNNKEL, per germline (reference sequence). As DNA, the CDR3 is TGTGCCAGCAGCCAAGTCCCCGCGGGCCCCCGGGGGTTAACCCAGTACTTC. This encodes CASSQVPAGPRGLTQYF.

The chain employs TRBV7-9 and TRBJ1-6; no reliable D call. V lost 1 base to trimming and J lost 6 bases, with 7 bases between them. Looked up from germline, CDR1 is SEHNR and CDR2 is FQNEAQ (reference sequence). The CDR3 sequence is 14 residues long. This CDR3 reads CASSLGEGNSPLHF. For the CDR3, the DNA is TGTGCCAGCAGCTTAGGGGAGGGTAATTCACCCCTCCACTTT.

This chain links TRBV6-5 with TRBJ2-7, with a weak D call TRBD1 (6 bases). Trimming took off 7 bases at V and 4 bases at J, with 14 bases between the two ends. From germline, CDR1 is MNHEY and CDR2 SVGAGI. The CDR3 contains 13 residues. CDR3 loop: CASTDDRTYEQYF. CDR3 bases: TGTGCCAGCACCGACGACAGGACATACGAGCAGTACTTC.

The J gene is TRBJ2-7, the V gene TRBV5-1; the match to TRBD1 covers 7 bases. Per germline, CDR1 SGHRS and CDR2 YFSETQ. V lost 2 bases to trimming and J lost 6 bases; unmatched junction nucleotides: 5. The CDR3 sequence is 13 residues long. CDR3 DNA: TGCGCCAGCAGCTTTCAACAGGGGTCCGAGCAGTACTTC. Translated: CASSFQQGSEQYF.

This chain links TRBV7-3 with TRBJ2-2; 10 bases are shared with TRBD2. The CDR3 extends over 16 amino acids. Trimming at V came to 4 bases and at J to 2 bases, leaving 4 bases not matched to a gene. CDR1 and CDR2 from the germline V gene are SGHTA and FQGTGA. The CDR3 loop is CASSSGLAVNTGELFF. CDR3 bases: TGTGCCAGCAGCTCAGGACTAGCGGTCAACACCGGGGAGCTGTTTTTT.

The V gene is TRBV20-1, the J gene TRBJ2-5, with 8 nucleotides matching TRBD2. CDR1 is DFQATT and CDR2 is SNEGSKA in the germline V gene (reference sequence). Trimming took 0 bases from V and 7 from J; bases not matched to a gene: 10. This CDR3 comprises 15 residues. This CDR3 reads CSARELAGLGGTQYF. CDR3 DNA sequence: TGCAGTGCTAGAGAGCTAGCGGGCTTAGGGGGGACCCAGTACTTC.

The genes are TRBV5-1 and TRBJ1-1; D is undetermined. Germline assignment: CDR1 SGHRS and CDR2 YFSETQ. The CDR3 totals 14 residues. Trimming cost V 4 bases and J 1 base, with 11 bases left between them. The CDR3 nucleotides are TGCGCCAGCAGCCGAGGGTCGGGGAACACTGAAGCTTTCTTT. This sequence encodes CASSRGSGNTEAFF.

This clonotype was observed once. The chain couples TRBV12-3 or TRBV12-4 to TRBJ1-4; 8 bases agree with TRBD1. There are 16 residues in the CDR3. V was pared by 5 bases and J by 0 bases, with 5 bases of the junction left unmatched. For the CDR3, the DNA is TGTGCCAGCAGTCCCCGGACAGGGACAACTAATGAAAAACTGTTTTTT. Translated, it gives CASSPRTGTTNEKLFF.